This T cell receptor (beta chain) was recorded in a study of cytomegalovirus exposure and HLA in healthy donors. A multiplex PCR was run with 60 Vbeta primers and 13 Jbeta primers. The assay was immunoSEQ multiplex PCR, and TCRdb's table has in-frame clones only and misses some. This table has about 90,000 clones, 65% to 85% appearing once. This CDR3 is built from 14 residues. Germline V CDR1 and CDR2: SEHNR, FQNEAQ (reference sequence). The V segment lost 5 bases and the J segment 8 bases; nucleotides outside the gene matches: 10. Of note for this clone: Its specificity is unknown.

Overall study findings and caveats: The listing of fewer than 200 TCR beta chains classed them as cytomegalovirus-associated. Sequencing depth roughly uniform across donors was assumed in presence/absence analyses.

The source is a woman aged 60-75 years in good health and CMV-seropositive. Sequencing input: PBMCs. This chain connects TRBV7-9 to TRBJ1-2, with 8 bases aligning to TRBD1. The CDR3 DNA reads TGTGCCAGCAGCCTCCCGGGACAGGACGGCGGCTACACCTTC. Amino acids: CASSLPGQDGGYTF. Supplemented by reference TRBV7-9 and TRBJ1-2, the full variable domain reads DTGVSQNPRHKITKRGQNVTFRCDPISEHNRLYWYRQTLGQGPEFLTYFQNEAQLEKSRLLSDRFSAERPKGSFSTLEIQRTEQGDSAMYLCASSLPGQDGGYTFGSGTRLTVV.